This T cell receptor (beta chain) comes out of a study of blood T cells in healthy people across ages. Study observations and caveats: In these data, TCR beta diversity tracked strongly with naive T cell percentage.

Trimming took 5 bases from V and 0 from J, leaving 14 bases between them. The CDR3 length is 16 residues. Healthy Caucasian individuals from Russia aged about 6 to 100 served as donors. A remark on this clonotype: Its antigen is currently unknown.

It was with a sample-barcoded 5' primer and a J-beta primer mix that a second PCR of about 6 to 11 cycles was run. Template switching added a 12-random-nucleotide identifier to every cDNA molecule. In TCRdb, the 5' RACE reads were re-called with MiXCR into one record per CDR3 protein. The sample shows more than 650,000 distinct CDR3 sequences, approximately 21% of them seen only once. This TCR derives from a man between 65 and 85 years old in good health. Sequenced: blood. The chain couples TRBV12-3 or TRBV12-4 to TRBJ2-4; TRBD1 is a possible D gene (5 bases). This CDR3 is CASSQVAGSAKNIQYF. DNA for the CDR3: TGTGCCAGCAGTCAAGTGGCAGGGTCAGCCAAAAACATTCAGTACTTC.